The present T cell receptor (beta chain) was sequenced within a study of cytomegalovirus exposure and HLA in healthy donors. The CDR3 extends over 15 amino acids. The J segment lost 3 bases and the V segment lost 5 bases, leaving 4 bases of the junction unmatched. CDR1 MNHEY and CDR2 SVGAGI come from the germline V gene. Data came from immunoSEQ multiplex PCR; TCRdb stores just in-frame clones and leaves some out. The sample has approximately 180,000 clones, about 83% seen once. The origin of this receptor is a woman under 40 in good health and CMV-seronegative. The sample consisted of PBMCs. This chain joins TRBV6-5 and TRBJ2-5, with 12 bases that match TRBD2. CDR3 coding DNA: TGTGCCAGCAGTCTACGGACTAGCGGGAAAGAGACCCAGTACTTC. Protein: CASSLRTSGKETQYF.